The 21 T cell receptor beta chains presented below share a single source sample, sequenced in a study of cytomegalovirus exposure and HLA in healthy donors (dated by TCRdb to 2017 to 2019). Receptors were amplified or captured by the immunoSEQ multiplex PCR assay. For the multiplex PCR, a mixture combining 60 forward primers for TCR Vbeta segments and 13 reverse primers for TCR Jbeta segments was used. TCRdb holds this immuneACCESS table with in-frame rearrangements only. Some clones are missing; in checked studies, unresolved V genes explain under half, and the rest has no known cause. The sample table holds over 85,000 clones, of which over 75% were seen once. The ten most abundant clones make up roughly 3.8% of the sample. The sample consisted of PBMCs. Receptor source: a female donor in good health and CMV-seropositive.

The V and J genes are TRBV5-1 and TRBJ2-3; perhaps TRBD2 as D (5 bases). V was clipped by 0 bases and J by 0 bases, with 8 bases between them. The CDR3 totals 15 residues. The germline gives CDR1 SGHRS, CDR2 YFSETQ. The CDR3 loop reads CASSLGWTSTDTQYF. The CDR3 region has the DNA TGCGCCAGCAGCTTGGGGTGGACTAGCACAGATACGCAGTATTTT. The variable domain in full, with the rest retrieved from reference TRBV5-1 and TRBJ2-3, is KAGVTQTPRYLIKTRGQQVTLSCSPISGHRSVSWYQQTPGQGLQFLFEYFSETQRNKGNFPGRFSGRQFSNSRSEMNVSTLELGDSALYLCASSLGWTSTDTQYFGPGTRLTVL.

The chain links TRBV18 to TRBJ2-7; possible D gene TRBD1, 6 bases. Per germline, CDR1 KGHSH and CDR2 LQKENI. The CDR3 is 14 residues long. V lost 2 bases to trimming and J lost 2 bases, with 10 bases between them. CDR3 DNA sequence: TGTGCCAGCTCACCAAGACAGGCTGCCTACGAGCAGTACTTC. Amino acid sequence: CASSPRQAAYEQYF.

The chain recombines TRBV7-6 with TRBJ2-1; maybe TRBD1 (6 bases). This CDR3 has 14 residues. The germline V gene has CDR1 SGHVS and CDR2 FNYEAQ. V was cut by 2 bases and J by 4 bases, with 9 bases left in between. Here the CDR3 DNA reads TGTGCCAGCAGCTTACGGGACACTTACAATGAGCAGTTCTTC. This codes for CASSLRDTYNEQFF.

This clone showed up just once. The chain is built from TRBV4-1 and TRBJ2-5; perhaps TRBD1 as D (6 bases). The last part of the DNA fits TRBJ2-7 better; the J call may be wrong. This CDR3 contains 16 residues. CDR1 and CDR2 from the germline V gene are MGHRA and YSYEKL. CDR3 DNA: TGCGCCAGCAGCCACCCTGGGACAATCAGCTCCTACGAGCAGTACTTC. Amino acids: CASSHPGTISSYEQYF.

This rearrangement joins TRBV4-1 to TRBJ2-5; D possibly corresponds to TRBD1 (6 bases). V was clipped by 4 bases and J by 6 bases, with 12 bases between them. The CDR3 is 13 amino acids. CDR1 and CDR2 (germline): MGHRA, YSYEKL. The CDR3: CASSPPQGQTQYF. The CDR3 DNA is TGCGCCAGCAGCCCTCCCCAGGGGCAGACCCAGTACTTC.

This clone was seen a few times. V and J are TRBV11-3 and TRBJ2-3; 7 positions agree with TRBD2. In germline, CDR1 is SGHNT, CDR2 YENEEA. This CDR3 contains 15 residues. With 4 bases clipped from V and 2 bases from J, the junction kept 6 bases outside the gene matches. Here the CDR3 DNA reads TGTGCCAGCAGCTCGGGGGGAGCATACACAGATACGCAGTATTTT. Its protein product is CASSSGGAYTDTQYF.

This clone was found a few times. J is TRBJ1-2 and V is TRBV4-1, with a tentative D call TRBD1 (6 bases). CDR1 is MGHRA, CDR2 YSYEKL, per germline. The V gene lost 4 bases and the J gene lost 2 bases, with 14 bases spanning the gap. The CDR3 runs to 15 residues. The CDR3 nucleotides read TGCGCCAGCAGCCTCACTGGACAGTTAAACTATGGCTACACCTTC. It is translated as CASSLTGQLNYGYTF.

CDR3: CASSSGTGRSEQFF. The CDR3 DNA is TGTGCCAGCAGCTCAGGGACAGGACGGAGTGAGCAGTTCTTC. The V and J genes are TRBV7-2 and TRBJ2-1, with 8 positions matching TRBD1. The CDR3 loop spans 14 amino acids. V shed 4 bases, J shed 9 bases, and the junction held 8 bases outside the gene matches. Germline V lookup: CDR1 SGHTA, CDR2 FQGNSA. The full variable domain, with the rest looked up from reference TRBV7-2 and TRBJ2-1, is GAGVSQSPSNKVTEKGKDVELRCDPISGHTALYWYRQSLGQGLEFLIYFQGNSAPDKSGLPSDRFSAERTGGSVSTLTIQRTQQEDSAVYLCASSSGTGRSEQFFGPGTRLTVL.

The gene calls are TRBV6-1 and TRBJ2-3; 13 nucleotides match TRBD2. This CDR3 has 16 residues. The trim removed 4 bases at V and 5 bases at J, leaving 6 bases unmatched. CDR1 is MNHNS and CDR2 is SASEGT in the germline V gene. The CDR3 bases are TGTGCCAGCAGTGTACTAGCGGGGGGGCCTGGAGATACGCAGTATTTT. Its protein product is CASSVLAGGPGDTQYF.

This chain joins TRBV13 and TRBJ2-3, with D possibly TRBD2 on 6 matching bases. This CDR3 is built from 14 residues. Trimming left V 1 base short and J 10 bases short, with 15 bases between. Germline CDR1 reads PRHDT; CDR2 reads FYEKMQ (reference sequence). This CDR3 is CASSLEAGRHPQYF. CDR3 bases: TGTGCCAGCAGCTTAGAAGCGGGTCGCCACCCGCAGTATTTT.

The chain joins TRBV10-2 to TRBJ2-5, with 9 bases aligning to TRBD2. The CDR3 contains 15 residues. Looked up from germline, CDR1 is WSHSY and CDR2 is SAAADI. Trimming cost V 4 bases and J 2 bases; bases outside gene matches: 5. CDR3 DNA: TGCGCCAGCAGTGCCCGACTAGCGGCACAAGAGACCCAGTACTTC. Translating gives CASSARLAAQETQYF.

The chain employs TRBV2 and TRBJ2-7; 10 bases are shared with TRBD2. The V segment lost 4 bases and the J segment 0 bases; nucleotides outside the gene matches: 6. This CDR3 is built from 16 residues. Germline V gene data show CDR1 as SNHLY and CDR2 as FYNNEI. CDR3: CASSGGGLAVSYEQYF. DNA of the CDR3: TGTGCCAGCAGTGGGGGAGGACTAGCGGTCTCCTACGAGCAGTACTTC.

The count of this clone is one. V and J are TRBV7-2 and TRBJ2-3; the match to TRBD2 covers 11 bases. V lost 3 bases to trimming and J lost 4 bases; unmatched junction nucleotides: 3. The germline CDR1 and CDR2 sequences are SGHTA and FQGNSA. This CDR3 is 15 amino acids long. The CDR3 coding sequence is TGTGCCAGCAGCTTTAGCGGGGGGGTCCCAGATACGCAGTATTTT. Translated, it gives CASSFSGGVPDTQYF.

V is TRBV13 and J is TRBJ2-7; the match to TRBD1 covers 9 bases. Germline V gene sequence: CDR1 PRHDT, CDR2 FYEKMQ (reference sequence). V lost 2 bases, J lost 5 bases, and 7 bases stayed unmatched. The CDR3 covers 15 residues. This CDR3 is CASSLWGQGSHEQYF. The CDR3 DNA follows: TGTGCCAGCAGCTTATGGGGACAGGGTTCCCACGAGCAGTACTTC.

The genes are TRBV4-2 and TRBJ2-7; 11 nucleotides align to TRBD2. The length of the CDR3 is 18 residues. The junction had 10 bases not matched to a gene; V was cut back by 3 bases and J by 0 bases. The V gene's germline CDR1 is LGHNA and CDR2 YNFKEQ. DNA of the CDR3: TGTGCCAGCAGCCAGGGCACTAGCGGGAGCTTTTTCTCCTACGAGCAGTACTTC. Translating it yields CASSQGTSGSFFSYEQYF.

CDR3 loop: CASRWRDEQYF. Here the CDR3 DNA reads TGCGCCAGCAGATGGAGGGACGAGCAGTACTTC. V gene TRBV4-1 combines with J gene TRBJ2-7, with D perhaps matching TRBD2 (6 bases). There are 11 residues in the CDR3. Between the trimmed V and J ends, which lost 6 bases and 5 bases, there was a span of 8 bases. Germline CDR1 is MGHRA and CDR2 is YSYEKL.

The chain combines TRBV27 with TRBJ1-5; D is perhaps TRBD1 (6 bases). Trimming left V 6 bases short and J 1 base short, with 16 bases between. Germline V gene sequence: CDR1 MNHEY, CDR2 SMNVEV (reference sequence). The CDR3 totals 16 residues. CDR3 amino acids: CASSRGDIISNQPQHF. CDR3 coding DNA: TGTGCCAGCAGCCGGGGGGACATTATAAGCAATCAGCCCCAGCATTTT.

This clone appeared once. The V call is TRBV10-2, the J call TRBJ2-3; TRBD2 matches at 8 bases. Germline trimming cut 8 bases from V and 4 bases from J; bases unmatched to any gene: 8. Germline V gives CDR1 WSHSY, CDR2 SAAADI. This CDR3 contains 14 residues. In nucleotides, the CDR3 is TGCGCCAGCGGAGATTCGGGACTAGCAGATACGCAGTATTTT. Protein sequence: CASGDSGLADTQYF.

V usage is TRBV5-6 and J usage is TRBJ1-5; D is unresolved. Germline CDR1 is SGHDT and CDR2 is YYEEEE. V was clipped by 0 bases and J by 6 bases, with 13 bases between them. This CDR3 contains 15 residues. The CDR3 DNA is TGTGCCAGCAGCTTGGCCCGGGGAATGGGTCAGCCCCAGCATTTT. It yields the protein CASSLARGMGQPQHF.

The CDR3 loop reads CAIKNDREETQYF. DNA of the CDR3: TGTGCCATCAAAAATGACAGGGAAGAGACCCAGTACTTC. The chain employs TRBV10-3 and TRBJ2-5; 7 nucleotides line up with TRBD1. The CDR3 is made up of 13 amino acids. The J segment lost 3 bases and the V segment lost 7 bases, leaving 5 bases of the junction unmatched. In germline, CDR1 is ENHRY, CDR2 SYGVKD.

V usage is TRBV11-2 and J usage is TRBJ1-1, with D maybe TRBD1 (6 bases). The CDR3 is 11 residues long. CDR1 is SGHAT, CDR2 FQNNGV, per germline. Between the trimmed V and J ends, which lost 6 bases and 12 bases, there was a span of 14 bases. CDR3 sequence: CASSLNREPFF. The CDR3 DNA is TGTGCCAGCAGTTTAAACAGGGAGCCTTTCTTT.